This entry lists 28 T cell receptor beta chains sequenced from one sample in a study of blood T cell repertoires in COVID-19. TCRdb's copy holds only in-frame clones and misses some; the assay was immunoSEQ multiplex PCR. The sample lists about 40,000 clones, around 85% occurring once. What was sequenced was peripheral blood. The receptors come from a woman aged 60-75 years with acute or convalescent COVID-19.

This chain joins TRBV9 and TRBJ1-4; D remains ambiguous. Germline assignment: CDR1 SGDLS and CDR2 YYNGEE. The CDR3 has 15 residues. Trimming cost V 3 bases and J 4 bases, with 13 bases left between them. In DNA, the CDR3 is TGTGCCAGCAGCGCCCACAAGAACAGTAATGAAAAACTGTTTTTT. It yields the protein CASSAHKNSNEKLFF.

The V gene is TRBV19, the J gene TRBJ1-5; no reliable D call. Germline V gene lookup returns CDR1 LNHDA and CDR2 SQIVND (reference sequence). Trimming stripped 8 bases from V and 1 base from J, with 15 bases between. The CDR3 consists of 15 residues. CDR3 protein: CASDQGRGSNQPQHF. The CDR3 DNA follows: TGTGCCAGTGACCAAGGGCGAGGGAGCAATCAGCCCCAGCATTTT.

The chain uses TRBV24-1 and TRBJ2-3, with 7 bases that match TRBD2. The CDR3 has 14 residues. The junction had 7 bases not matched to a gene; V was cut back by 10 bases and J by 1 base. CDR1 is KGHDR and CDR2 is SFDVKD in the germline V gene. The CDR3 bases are TGTGCCACTGGGGGGGGTGAGGGCACAGATACGCAGTATTTT. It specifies CATGGGEGTDTQYF.

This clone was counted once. CDR3 DNA: TGTGCCAGCAGTGCCCCAGGCACAGATACGCAGTATTTT. This gives the protein CASSAPGTDTQYF. The chain uses TRBV27 and TRBJ2-3; D is uncertain. Germline lookup yields CDR1 MNHEY and CDR2 SMNVEV (reference sequence). The CDR3 has 13 residues. V was clipped by 5 bases and J by 1 base, with 7 bases between them.

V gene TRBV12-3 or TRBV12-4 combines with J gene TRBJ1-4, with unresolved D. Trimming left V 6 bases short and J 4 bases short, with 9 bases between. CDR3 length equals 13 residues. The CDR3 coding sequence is TGTGCCAGCAGGTCGTCGTTTAATGAAAAACTGTTTTTT. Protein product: CASRSSFNEKLFF.

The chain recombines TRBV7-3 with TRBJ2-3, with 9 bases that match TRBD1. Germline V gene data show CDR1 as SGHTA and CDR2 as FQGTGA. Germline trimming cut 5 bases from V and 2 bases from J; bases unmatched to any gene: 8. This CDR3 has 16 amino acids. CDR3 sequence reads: CASSRGGTGPTDTQYF. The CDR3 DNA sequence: TGTGCCAGCAGCAGAGGGGGGACAGGGCCCACAGATACGCAGTATTTT. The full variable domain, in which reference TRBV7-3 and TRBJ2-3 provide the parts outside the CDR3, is GAGVSQTPSNKVTEKGKYVELRCDPISGHTALYWYRQSLGQGPEFLIYFQGTGAADDSGLPNDRFFAVRPEGSVSTLKIQRTERGDSAVYLCASSRGGTGPTDTQYFGPGTRLTVL.

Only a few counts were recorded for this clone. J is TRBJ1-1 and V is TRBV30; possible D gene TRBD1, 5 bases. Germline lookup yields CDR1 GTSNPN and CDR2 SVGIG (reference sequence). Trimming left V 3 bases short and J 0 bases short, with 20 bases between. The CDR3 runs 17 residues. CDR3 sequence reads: CAWSPFQKGPLNTEAFF. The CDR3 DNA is TGTGCCTGGAGCCCCTTCCAGAAGGGGCCACTGAACACTGAAGCTTTCTTT.

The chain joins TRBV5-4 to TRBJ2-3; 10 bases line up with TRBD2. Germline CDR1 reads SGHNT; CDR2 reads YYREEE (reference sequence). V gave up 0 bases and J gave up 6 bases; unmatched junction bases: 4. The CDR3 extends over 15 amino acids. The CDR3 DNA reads TGTGCCAGCAGCTTGGGCGGGGGACTAGCGGATACGCAGTATTTT. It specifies CASSLGGGLADTQYF.

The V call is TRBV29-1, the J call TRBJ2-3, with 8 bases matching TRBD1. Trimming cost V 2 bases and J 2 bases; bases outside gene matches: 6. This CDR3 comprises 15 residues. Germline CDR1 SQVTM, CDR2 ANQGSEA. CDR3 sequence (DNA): TGCAGCGTTGAAATTGGGACAGGACACACAGATACGCAGTATTTT. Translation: CSVEIGTGHTDTQYF.

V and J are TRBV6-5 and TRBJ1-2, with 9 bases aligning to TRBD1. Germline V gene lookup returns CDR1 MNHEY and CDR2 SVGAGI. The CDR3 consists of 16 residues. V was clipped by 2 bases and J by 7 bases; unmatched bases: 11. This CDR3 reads CASSYTYSGTGFGYTF. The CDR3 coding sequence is TGTGCCAGCAGTTACACCTATTCCGGGACAGGGTTTGGCTACACCTTC.

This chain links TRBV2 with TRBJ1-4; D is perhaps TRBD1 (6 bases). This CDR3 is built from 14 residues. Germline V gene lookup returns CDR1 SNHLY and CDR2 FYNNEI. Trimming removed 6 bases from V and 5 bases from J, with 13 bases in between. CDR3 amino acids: CASSRDMQNEKLFF. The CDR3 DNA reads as TGTGCCAGCAGCCGGGACATGCAAAATGAAAAACTGTTTTTT.

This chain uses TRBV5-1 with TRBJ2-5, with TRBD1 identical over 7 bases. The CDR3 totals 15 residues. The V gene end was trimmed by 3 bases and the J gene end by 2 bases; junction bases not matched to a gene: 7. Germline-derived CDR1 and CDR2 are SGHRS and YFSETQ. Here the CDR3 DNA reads TGCGCCAGCAGCTCTACAGGGGTTAGTCAAGAGACCCAGTACTTC. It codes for CASSSTGVSQETQYF. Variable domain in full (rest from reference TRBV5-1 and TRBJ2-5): KAGVTQTPRYLIKTRGQQVTLSCSPISGHRSVSWYQQTPGQGLQFLFEYFSETQRNKGNFPGRFSGRQFSNSRSEMNVSTLELGDSALYLCASSSTGVSQETQYFGPGTRLLVL.

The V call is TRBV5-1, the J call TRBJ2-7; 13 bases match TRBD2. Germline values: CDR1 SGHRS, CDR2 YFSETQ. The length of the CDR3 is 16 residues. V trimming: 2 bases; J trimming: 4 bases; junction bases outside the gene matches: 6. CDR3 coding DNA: TGCGCCAGCAGCTTACTAGCGGGAGGGGCTTCGTACGAGCAGTACTTC. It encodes CASSLLAGGASYEQYF.

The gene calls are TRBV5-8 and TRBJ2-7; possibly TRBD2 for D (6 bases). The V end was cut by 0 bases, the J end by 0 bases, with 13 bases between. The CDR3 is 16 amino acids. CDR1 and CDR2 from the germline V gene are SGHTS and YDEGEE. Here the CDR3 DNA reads TGTGCCAGCAGCTTGGGCGGGACGATTAGCTCCTACGAGCAGTACTTC. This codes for CASSLGGTISSYEQYF.

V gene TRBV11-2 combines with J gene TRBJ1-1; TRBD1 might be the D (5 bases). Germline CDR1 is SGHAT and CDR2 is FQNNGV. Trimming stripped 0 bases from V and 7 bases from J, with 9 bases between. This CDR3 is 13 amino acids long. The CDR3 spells CASSLEGRVEAFF. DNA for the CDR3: TGTGCCAGCAGCTTAGAGGGCAGGGTTGAAGCTTTCTTT.

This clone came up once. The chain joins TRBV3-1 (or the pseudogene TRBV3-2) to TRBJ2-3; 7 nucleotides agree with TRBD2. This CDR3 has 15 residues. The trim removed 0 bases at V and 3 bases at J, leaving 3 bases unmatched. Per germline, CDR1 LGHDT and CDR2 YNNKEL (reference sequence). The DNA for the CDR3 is TGTGCCAGCAGCCAAGAGTACGGGGGGACAGATACGCAGTATTTT. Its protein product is CASSQEYGGTDTQYF.

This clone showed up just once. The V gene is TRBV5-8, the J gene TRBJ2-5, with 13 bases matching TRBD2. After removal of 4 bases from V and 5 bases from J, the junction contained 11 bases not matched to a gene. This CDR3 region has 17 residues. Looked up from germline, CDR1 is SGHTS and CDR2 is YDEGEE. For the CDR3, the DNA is TGTGCCAGCAGCATAGGACTAGCGGGGGACCCCGCGGAGACCCAGTACTTC. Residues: CASSIGLAGDPAETQYF.

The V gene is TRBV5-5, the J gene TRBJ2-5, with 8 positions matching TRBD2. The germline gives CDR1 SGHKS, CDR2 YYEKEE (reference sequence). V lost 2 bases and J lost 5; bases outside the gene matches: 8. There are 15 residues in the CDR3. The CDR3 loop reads CASSFRPTGGETQYF. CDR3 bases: TGTGCCAGCAGCTTCCGCCCCACGGGAGGGGAGACCCAGTACTTC.

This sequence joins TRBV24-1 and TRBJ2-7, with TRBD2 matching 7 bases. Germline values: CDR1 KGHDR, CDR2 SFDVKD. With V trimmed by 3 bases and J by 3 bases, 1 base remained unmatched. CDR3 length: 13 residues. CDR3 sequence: CATSDGGGYEQYF. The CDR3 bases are TGTGCCACCAGTGATGGGGGGGGCTACGAGCAGTACTTC.

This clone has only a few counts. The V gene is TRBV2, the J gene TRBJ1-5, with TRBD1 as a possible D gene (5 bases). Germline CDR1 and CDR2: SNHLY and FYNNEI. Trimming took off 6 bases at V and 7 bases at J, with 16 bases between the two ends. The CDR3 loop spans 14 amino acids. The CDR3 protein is CASSTGLRMQPQHF. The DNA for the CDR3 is TGTGCCAGCAGCACAGGATTGAGAATGCAGCCCCAGCATTTT. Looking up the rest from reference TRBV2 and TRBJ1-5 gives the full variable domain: EPEVTQTPSHQVTQMGQEVILRCVPISNHLYFYWYRQILGQKVEFLVSFYNNEISEKSEIFDDQFSVERPDGSNFTLKIRSTKLEDSAMYFCASSTGLRMQPQHFGDGTRLSIL.

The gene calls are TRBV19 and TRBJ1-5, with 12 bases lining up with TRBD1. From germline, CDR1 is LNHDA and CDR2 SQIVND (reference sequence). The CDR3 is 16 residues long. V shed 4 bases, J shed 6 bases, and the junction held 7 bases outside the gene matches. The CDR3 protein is CASSTGGQGAGQPQHF. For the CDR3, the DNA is TGTGCCAGTAGTACTGGGGGACAGGGGGCAGGTCAGCCCCAGCATTTT.

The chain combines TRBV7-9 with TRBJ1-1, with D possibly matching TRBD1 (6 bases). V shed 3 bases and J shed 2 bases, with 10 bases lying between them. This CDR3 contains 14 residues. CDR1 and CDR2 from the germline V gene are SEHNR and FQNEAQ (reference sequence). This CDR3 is CASSFRQVNTEAFF. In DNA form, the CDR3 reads TGTGCCAGCAGCTTCCGACAGGTCAACACTGAAGCTTTCTTT.

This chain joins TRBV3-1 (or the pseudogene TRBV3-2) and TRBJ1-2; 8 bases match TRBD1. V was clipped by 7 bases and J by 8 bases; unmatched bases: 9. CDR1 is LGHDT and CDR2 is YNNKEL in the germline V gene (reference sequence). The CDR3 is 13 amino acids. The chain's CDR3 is CASNPGGGGGYTF. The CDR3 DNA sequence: TGTGCCAGCAACCCAGGGGGCGGAGGAGGCTACACCTTC.

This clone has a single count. This CDR3 is CASSLEIRGQSGYTF. The DNA of the CDR3 is TGTGCCAGCAGCTTGGAAATAAGGGGGCAGAGTGGCTACACCTTC. This rearrangement joins TRBV5-6 to TRBJ1-2, with 7 bases identical to TRBD1. Germline CDR1 SGHDT, CDR2 YYEEEE. V lost 0 bases and J lost 7; bases outside the gene matches: 9. The CDR3 covers 15 residues. Combining the CDR3 with reference TRBV5-6 and TRBJ1-2 gives the whole variable domain DAGVTQSPTHLIKTRGQQVTLRCSPKSGHDTVSWYQQALGQGPQFIFQYYEEEERQRGNFPDRFSGHQFPNYSSELNVNALLLGDSALYLCASSLEIRGQSGYTFGSGTRLTVV.

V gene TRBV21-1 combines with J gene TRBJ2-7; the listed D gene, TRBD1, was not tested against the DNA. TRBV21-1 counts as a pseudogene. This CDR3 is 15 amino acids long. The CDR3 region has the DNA TGTGCCAGCAGCAAAGCTGACAGGGGGGCCTACGAGCAGTACTTC. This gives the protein CASSKADRGAYEQYF.

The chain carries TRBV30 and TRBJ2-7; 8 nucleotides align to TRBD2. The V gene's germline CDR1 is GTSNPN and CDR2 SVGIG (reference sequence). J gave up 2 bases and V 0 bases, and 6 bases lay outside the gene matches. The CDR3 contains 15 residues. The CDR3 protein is CAWSVLAGQTYEQYF. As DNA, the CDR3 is TGTGCCTGGAGTGTGTTAGCGGGGCAGACCTACGAGCAGTACTTC.

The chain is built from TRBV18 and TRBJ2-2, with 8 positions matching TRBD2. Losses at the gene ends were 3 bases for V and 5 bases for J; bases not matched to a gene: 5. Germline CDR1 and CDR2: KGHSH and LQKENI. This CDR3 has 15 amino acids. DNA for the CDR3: TGTGCCAGCTCACCGGCCGGGACTAGGACCGGGGAGCTGTTTTTT. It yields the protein CASSPAGTRTGELFF.

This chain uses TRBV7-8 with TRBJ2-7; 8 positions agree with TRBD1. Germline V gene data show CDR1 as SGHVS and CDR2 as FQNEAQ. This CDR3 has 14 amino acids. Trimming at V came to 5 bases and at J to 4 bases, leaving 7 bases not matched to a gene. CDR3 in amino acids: CASSPRQGPYEQYF. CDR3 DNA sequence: TGTGCCAGCAGCCCTCGACAGGGGCCGTACGAGCAGTACTTC.